Presented here are 11 T cell receptor beta chains from one specimen sequenced in a study of monozygotic twins with cystic fibrosis. This table comes from immunoSEQ multiplex PCR, and its TCRdb copy is limited to in-frame clones, with some not included. The repertoire holds about 15,000 clones, with roughly 98% as singletons. The source material was blood. All receptors come from a girl aged 2 to 9 with cystic fibrosis.

The chain has TRBV18 and TRBJ2-2; 7 nucleotides align to TRBD1. Germline loops: CDR1 KGHSH, CDR2 LQKENI. Trimming cost V 3 bases and J 4 bases; bases outside gene matches: 5. This CDR3 is built from 15 residues. Here the CDR3 DNA reads TGTGCCAGCTCACCCGTGACAGGGAGCACCGGGGAGCTGTTTTTT. Translated, it gives CASSPVTGSTGELFF.

The V gene is TRBV5-4, the J gene TRBJ1-2; D might be TRBD1 (6 bases). V was shortened by 4 bases and J by 4 bases, with 14 bases between the two germline ends. This CDR3 contains 14 residues. The germline CDR1 and CDR2 sequences are SGHNT and YYREEE (reference sequence). The CDR3 nucleotides read TGTGCCAGCAGCGTCAGGGGAGCCGCCTATGGCTACACCTTC. This codes for CASSVRGAAYGYTF.

The chain combines TRBV19 with TRBJ2-2; no definite D call. This CDR3 has 15 amino acids. From germline, CDR1 is LNHDA and CDR2 SQIVND (reference sequence). Trimming cost V 4 bases and J 5 bases, with 14 bases left between them. As DNA, the CDR3 is TGTGCCAGTAGTAGTTTTAAATCTTGGACCGGGGAGCTGTTTTTT. This sequence encodes CASSSFKSWTGELFF.

The V and J genes are TRBV29-1 and TRBJ2-3; D is unresolved. Germline V gene lookup returns CDR1 SQVTM and CDR2 ANQGSEA. The CDR3 has 10 residues. V lost 7 bases and J lost 5, with 7 bases in between. This CDR3 reads CSAVEDTQYF. The CDR3, as DNA: TGCAGCGCTGTGGAAGATACGCAGTATTTT.

The rearrangement links TRBV6-6 to TRBJ1-2, with D possibly being TRBD1 (5 bases). The germline CDR1 and CDR2 sequences are MNHNY and SVGAGI (reference sequence). Trimming cost V 2 bases and J 2 bases, with 9 bases left between them. This CDR3 is built from 14 residues. The CDR3 DNA reads TGTGCCAGCAGTTACGGGGAGGGGAACTATGGCTACACCTTC. Its protein is CASSYGEGNYGYTF.

The chain uses TRBV6-1 and TRBJ2-5; 7 nucleotides line up with TRBD2. V lost 4 bases to trimming and J lost 7 bases; unmatched junction nucleotides: 0. CDR3 size: 11 residues. The germline gives CDR1 MNHNS, CDR2 SASEGT. The CDR3: CASSAGGTQYF. CDR3 coding DNA: TGTGCCAGCAGTGCGGGGGGGACCCAGTACTTC.

V gene TRBV5-4 combines with J gene TRBJ1-2; TRBD1 is a possible D gene (6 bases). This CDR3 spans 15 amino acids. V was pared by 3 bases and J by 3 bases, with 15 bases between. Germline V gene data show CDR1 as SGHNT and CDR2 as YYREEE (reference sequence). CDR3 coding DNA: TGTGCCAGCAGCTCCCGGACAGCTTTACACTATGGCTACACCTTC. This codes for CASSSRTALHYGYTF.

This rearrangement joins TRBV10-3 to TRBJ2-1; D remains unclear. Germline values: CDR1 ENHRY, CDR2 SYGVKD. The CDR3 consists of 16 residues. V shed 5 bases and J shed 4 bases, with 18 bases lying between them. The CDR3 sequence: CAISPNDKLFYNEQFF. DNA of the CDR3: TGTGCCATCAGTCCAAACGACAAGCTCTTTTACAATGAGCAGTTCTTC.

The CDR3, as DNA: TGTGCCAGCAGCCCCCTCTCTCAGGGTCCCAATGAGCAGTTCTTC. This sequence encodes CASSPLSQGPNEQFF. V is TRBV7-2 and J is TRBJ2-1; a weak D match, TRBD1 (5 bases). CDR1 is SGHTA, CDR2 FQGNSA, per germline. The CDR3 extends over 15 amino acids. Trimming removed 5 bases from V and 6 bases from J, with 17 bases in between.

The chain combines TRBV20-1 with TRBJ1-1, with unresolved D. In germline, CDR1 is DFQATT, CDR2 SNEGSKA (reference sequence). The germline V and J ends were trimmed by 0 bases and 10 bases, with 9 bases remaining between them. This CDR3 comprises 11 residues. CDR3 nucleotides: TGCAGTGCTAGAGAGACCGCGGCAGCTTTCTTT. Residues: CSARETAAAFF.

This sequence joins TRBV7-2 and TRBJ1-5; maybe TRBD1 (5 bases). There are 14 residues in the CDR3. V lost 5 bases and J 4 bases, leaving 12 bases between the germline ends. CDR1 and CDR2 from the germline V gene are SGHTA and FQGNSA. CDR3 amino acids: CASSPSSGNQPQHF. CDR3 nucleotide sequence: TGTGCCAGCAGCCCTAGTTCAGGGAATCAGCCCCAGCATTTT.